These 17 T cell receptor beta chains share one sample of origin, sequenced in a study of cytomegalovirus exposure and HLA in healthy donors. Primers included in the PCR were 60 Vbeta and 13 Jbeta primers. Repertoires were generated with immunoSEQ multiplex PCR, while TCRdb's copy carries only in-frame clones and drops some. Among some 110,000 clones, roughly 85% were seen once, and the ten largest hold 22%. The sequenced material came from PBMCs. These TCRs come from a man aged 25 to 40 in good health and CMV-seropositive.

Of note for this clone: Other nucleotide sequences from this sample produce the same CDR3. The rearrangement links TRBV28 to TRBJ1-5; no clear D gene. The V gene lost 2 bases and the J gene lost 2 bases, with 10 bases spanning the gap. In germline, CDR1 is MDHEN, CDR2 SYDVKM. The CDR3 contains 15 residues. The CDR3 loop is CASSLRGRGNQPQHF. The CDR3, as DNA: TGTGCCAGCAGTTTACGGGGAAGGGGCAATCAGCCCCAGCATTTT. The full variable domain, completed using reference TRBV28 and TRBJ1-5, is DVKVTQSSRYLVKRTGEKVFLECVQDMDHENMFWYRQDPGLGLRLIYFSYDVKMKEKGDIPEGYSVSREKKERFSLILESASTNQTSMYLCASSLRGRGNQPQHFGDGTRLSIL.

This chain links TRBV6-5 with TRBJ1-5; TRBD1 is a possible D gene (5 bases). Germline loops: CDR1 MNHEY, CDR2 SVGAGI. Trimming took off 0 bases at V and 5 bases at J, with 11 bases between the two ends. This CDR3 spans 15 amino acids. The chain's CDR3 is CASSYSGEGYQPQHF. In DNA form, the CDR3 reads TGTGCCAGCAGTTACTCGGGGGAGGGTTATCAGCCCCAGCATTTT.

The genes are TRBV11-3 and TRBJ1-4, with D possibly being TRBD1 (5 bases). V lost 1 base and J 6 bases, leaving 6 bases between the germline ends. Germline loops: CDR1 SGHNT, CDR2 YENEEA. This CDR3 contains 13 residues. Written as DNA, the CDR3 is TGTGCCAGCAGCTTAGTCAGGGATGAAAAACTGTTTTTT. It yields the protein CASSLVRDEKLFF.

The chain uses TRBV5-1 and TRBJ2-5; the D gene is possibly TRBD1 (7 bases). The germline V and J ends were trimmed by 2 bases and 2 bases, with 16 bases remaining between them. Germline V gene sequence: CDR1 SGHRS, CDR2 YFSETQ. The CDR3 has 16 residues. CDR3 protein: CASSFRYRGGQETQYF. The CDR3 bases are TGCGCCAGCAGCTTTCGCTACAGGGGAGGTCAAGAGACCCAGTACTTC.

The V gene is TRBV7-2, the J gene TRBJ1-2; no clear D gene. The V gene lost 7 bases and the J gene lost 2 bases, with 14 bases spanning the gap. The CDR3 extends over 14 amino acids. Looked up from germline, CDR1 is SGHTA and CDR2 is FQGNSA. CDR3 bases: TGTGCCAGCAACCACCGGACGGGAAACTATGGCTACACCTTC. Protein: CASNHRTGNYGYTF.

The genes are TRBV29-1 and TRBJ1-1; no reliable D call. The CDR3 totals 11 residues. Germline V gene data show CDR1 as SQVTM and CDR2 as ANQGSEA. Trimming removed 4 bases at V and 10 bases at J, with 13 bases between. CDR3 DNA: TGCAGCGTTGTCGGAGAGGTGGGAGCTTTCTTT. Translation gives CSVVGEVGAFF.

The J gene is TRBJ1-2, the V gene TRBV10-3, with TRBD1 identical over 8 bases. There are 14 residues in the CDR3. The V and J ends lost 0 bases and 8 bases, in that order; junction bases with no gene match: 5. Germline loops: CDR1 ENHRY, CDR2 SYGVKD. CDR3 in DNA: TGTGCCATCAGTGAGTCCGGACAGGGTCGAGGCTACACCTTC. This codes for CAISESGQGRGYTF.

This chain connects TRBV9 to TRBJ2-7; D is possibly TRBD1 (8 bases). This CDR3 is 15 amino acids long. Per the germline V gene, CDR1 is SGDLS and CDR2 is YYNGEE. V lost 1 base and J 3 bases, leaving 14 bases between the germline ends. CDR3 in DNA: TGTGCCAGCAGCGTAAAGGGGGGGACAGGCTACGAGCAGTACTTC. It is translated as CASSVKGGTGYEQYF.

Only one count was recorded for this clone. The V gene is TRBV6-1, the J gene TRBJ1-5; D is unresolved. Trimming left V 4 bases short and J 1 base short, with 8 bases between. This CDR3 contains 14 residues. Germline values: CDR1 MNHNS, CDR2 SASEGT. The CDR3 region is CASSAPLSNQPQHF. The CDR3 DNA follows: TGTGCCAGCAGTGCCCCTTTGAGCAATCAGCCCCAGCATTTT.

V is TRBV5-4 and J is TRBJ1-1; tentative D call: TRBD1 (5 bases). V lost 3 bases and J lost 0, with 9 bases in between. This CDR3 spans 14 amino acids. Germline V CDR1 and CDR2: SGHNT, YYREEE (reference sequence). The DNA for the CDR3 is TGTGCCAGCAGCTCACGGGGGATGAACACTGAAGCTTTCTTT. Translated, it gives CASSSRGMNTEAFF. Filled out from reference TRBV5-4 and TRBJ1-1, the complete variable domain reads ETGVTQSPTHLIKTRGQQVTLRCSSQSGHNTVSWYQQALGQGPQFIFQYYREEENGRGNFPPRFSGLQFPNYSSELNVNALELDDSALYLCASSSRGMNTEAFFGQGTRLTVV.

This chain joins TRBV5-6 and TRBJ2-1; 9 nucleotides align to TRBD1. The CDR3 sequence is 17 residues long. The germline CDR1 and CDR2 sequences are SGHDT and YYEEEE. V dropped 3 bases and J dropped 7; count of bases not matched to a gene: 14. The DNA for the CDR3 is TGTGCCAGCAGCTGGATGAAACAGGGGGCGAATTCTAATGAGCAGTTCTTC. This encodes CASSWMKQGANSNEQFF.

This chain uses TRBV18 with TRBJ2-1; TRBD2 agrees at 9 bases. Germline V gene lookup returns CDR1 KGHSH and CDR2 LQKENI. V was pared by 6 bases and J by 4 bases, with 7 bases of the junction left unmatched. The length of the CDR3 is 15 residues. The CDR3 nucleotides read TGTGCCAGCTCTTTGAGCGGGGGGACTTACAATGAGCAGTTCTTC. It is translated as CASSLSGGTYNEQFF.

V usage is TRBV5-1 and J usage is TRBJ2-1; 10 positions match TRBD2. The V segment lost 2 bases and the J segment 8 bases; nucleotides outside the gene matches: 13. Germline V gene lookup returns CDR1 SGHRS and CDR2 YFSETQ. The CDR3 runs 17 residues. The CDR3 region has the DNA TGCGCCAGCAGCTTTGGGGCTAGCGGGAGAGTTTTGGATGAGCAGTTCTTC. Its protein product is CASSFGASGRVLDEQFF.

This chain uses TRBV7-9 with TRBJ1-1; D may be TRBD1 (6 bases). Trimming removed 1 base at V and 9 bases at J, with 15 bases between. This CDR3 is 14 amino acids long. Germline values: CDR1 SEHNR, CDR2 FQNEAQ (reference sequence). In nucleotides, the CDR3 is TGTGCCAGCAGCTTAGATGGGGGCTCAAATCAAGCTTTCTTT. Protein product: CASSLDGGSNQAFF.

The chain combines TRBV19 with TRBJ1-5; 7 nucleotides match TRBD1. V was pared by 5 bases and J by 5 bases, with 6 bases of the junction left unmatched. Looked up from germline, CDR1 is LNHDA and CDR2 is SQIVND (reference sequence). The CDR3 sequence is 14 residues long. The CDR3 DNA follows: TGTGCCAGTAGTTTCGACAGGGTTGATCAGCCCCAGCATTTT. It yields the protein CASSFDRVDQPQHF.

This chain uses TRBV29-1 with TRBJ2-3; weak D call: TRBD1 (6 bases). The CDR3 runs to 16 residues. V was shortened by 8 bases and J by 1 base, with 22 bases between the two germline ends. Looked up from germline, CDR1 is SQVTM and CDR2 is ANQGSEA. The CDR3 DNA reads TGCAGCTCAAACCCCCTCAGGGGCCGATGCACAGATACGCAGTATTTT. It encodes CSSNPLRGRCTDTQYF.

V and J are TRBV5-4 and TRBJ1-2; 8 bases align to TRBD1. Germline V CDR1 and CDR2: SGHNT, YYREEE (reference sequence). This CDR3 has 15 residues. V lost 0 bases to trimming and J lost 5 bases; unmatched junction nucleotides: 6. This CDR3 reads CASSLGQGSEYGYTF. CDR3 bases: TGTGCCAGCAGCTTGGGACAGGGGTCCGAATATGGCTACACCTTC.